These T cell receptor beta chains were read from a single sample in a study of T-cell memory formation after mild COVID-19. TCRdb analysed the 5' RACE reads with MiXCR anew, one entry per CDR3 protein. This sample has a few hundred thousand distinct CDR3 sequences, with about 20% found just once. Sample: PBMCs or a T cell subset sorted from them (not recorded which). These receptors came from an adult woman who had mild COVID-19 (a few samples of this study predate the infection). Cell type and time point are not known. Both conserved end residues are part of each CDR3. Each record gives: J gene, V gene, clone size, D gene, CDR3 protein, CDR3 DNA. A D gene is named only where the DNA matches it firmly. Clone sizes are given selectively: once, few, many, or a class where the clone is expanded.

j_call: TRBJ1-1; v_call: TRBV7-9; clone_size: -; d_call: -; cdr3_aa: CASSFDILHTEAFF; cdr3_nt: TGTGCCAGCAGCTTTGACATACTTCACACTGAAGCTTTCTTT
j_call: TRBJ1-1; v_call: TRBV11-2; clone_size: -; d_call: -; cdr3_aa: CASSWSWGEAFF; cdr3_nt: TGTGCCAGCAGCTGGTCTTGGGGGGAAGCTTTCTTT
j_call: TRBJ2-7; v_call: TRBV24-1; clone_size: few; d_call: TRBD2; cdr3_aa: CATSDSATSGRGVQYF; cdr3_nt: TGTGCCACCAGTGATTCCGCGACTAGCGGGAGAGGTGTGCAGTACTTC
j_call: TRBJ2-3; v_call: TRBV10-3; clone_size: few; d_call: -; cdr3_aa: CAIRQSDTQYF; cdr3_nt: TGTGCCATCCGTCAGTCAGATACGCAGTATTTT
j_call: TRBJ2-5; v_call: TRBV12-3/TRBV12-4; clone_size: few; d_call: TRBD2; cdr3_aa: CASRLAGNQETQYF; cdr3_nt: TGTGCCAGCAGACTAGCGGGGAACCAAGAGACCCAGTACTTC
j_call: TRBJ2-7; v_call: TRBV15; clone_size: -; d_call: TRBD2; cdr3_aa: CATSGGESRSYEQYF; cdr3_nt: TGTGCCACCAGCGGGGGGGAGTCACGGTCCTACGAGCAGTACTTC
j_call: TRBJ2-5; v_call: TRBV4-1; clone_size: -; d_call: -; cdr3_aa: CASSQDVRGGNQETQYF; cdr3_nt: TGCGCCAGCAGCCAAGATGTAAGAGGGGGGAATCAAGAGACCCAGTACTTC
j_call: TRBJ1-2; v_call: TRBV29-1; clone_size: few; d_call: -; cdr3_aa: CSVVANRESGYTF; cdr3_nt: TGCAGCGTTGTTGCAAACAGGGAGTCCGGCTACACCTTC
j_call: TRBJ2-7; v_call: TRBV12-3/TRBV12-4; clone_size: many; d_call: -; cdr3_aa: CASSLGGGYEQYF; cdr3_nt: TGCGCCAGCAGCTTAGGTGGGGGGTACGAGCAGTACTTC
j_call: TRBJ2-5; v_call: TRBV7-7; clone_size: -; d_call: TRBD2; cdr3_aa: CASSRIGLAGGGETQYF; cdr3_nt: TGTGCTAGCAGCCGGATCGGACTAGCGGGAGGCGGAGAGACCCAGTACTTC
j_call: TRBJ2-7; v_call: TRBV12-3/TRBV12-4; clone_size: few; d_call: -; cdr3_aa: CASSLTPRTYEQYF; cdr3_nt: TGTGCCAGCAGTTTAACCCCCCGAACCTACGAGCAGTACTTC
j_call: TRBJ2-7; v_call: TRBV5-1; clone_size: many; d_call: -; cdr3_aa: CASSSYSHKGNSYEQYF; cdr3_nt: TGCGCCAGCAGCTCCTACAGCCACAAGGGGAACTCCTACGAGCAGTACTTC
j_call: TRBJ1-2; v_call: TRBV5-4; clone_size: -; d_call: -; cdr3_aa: CASSRATTGDYGYTF; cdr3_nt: TGTGCCAGCAGCCGTGCTACGACAGGTGACTATGGCTACACCTTC
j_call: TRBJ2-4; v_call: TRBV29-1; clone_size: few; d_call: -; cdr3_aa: CSVDGFRAKNIQYF; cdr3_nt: TGCAGCGTTGACGGGTTTCGAGCCAAAAACATTCAGTACTTC
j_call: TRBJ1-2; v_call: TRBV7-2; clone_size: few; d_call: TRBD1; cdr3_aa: CASSSPDRVYSGYTF; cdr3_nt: TGTGCCAGCAGCTCCCCGGACAGGGTGTATTCTGGCTACACCTTC
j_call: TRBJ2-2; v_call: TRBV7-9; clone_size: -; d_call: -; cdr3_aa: CASSSETEFNTGELFF; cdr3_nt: TGTGCCAGCAGCTCAGAGACAGAGTTTAACACCGGGGAGCTGTTTTTT
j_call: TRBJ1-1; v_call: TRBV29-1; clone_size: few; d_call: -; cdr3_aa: CSVEDRNTEAFF; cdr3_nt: TGCAGCGTTGAAGACAGGAACACTGAAGCTTTCTTT
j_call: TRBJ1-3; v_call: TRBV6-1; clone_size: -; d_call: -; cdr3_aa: CASGRGLSAYTIYF; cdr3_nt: TGTGCCAGCGGTCGGGGATTGTCGGCCTACACCATATATTTT
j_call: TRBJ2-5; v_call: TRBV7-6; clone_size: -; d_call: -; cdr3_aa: CASSLVGTGQETQYF; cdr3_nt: TGTGCCAGCAGCTTAGTGGGAACAGGTCAAGAGACCCAGTACTTC
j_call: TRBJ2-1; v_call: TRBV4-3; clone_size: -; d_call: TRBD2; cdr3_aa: CASSQARLAGVWAEQFF; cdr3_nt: TGCGCCAGCAGCCAAGCGAGACTAGCGGGAGTCTGGGCTGAGCAGTTCTTC
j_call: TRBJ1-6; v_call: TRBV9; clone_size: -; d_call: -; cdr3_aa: CASSVASQDSPLHF; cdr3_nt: TGTGCCAGCAGCGTAGCTTCTCAGGATTCACCCCTCCACTTT
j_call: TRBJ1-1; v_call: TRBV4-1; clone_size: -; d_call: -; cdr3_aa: CASSHMPSATEAFF; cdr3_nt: TGCGCCAGCAGCCATATGCCGAGCGCCACTGAAGCTTTCTTT
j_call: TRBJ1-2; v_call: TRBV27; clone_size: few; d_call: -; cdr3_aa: CASSLSRDADHYGYTF; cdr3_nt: TGTGCCAGCAGTTTATCGAGAGACGCGGACCACTATGGCTACACCTTC
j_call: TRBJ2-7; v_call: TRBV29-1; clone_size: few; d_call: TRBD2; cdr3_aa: CSVVGAGGSYEQYF; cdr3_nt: TGCAGCGTGGTTGGAGCGGGGGGCTCCTACGAGCAGTACTTC
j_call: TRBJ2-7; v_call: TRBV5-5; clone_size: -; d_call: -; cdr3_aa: CASSLAIGHEQYF; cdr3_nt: TGTGCCAGCAGCTTGGCCATCGGGCACGAGCAGTACTTC
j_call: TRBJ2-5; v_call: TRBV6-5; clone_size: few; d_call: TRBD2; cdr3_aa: CATGKGGRAETQYF; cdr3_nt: TGTGCCACCGGAAAGGGAGGGCGGGCAGAGACCCAGTACTTC
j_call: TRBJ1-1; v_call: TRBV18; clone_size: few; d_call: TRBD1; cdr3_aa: CASSPPGQGSGNTEAFF; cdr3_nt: TGTGCCAGCTCACCACCGGGACAGGGTTCCGGGAACACTGAAGCTTTCTTT
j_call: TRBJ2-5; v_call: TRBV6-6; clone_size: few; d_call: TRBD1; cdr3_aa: CASNRGTRETQYF; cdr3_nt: TGTGCCAGCAACAGGGGTACGAGGGAGACCCAGTACTTC
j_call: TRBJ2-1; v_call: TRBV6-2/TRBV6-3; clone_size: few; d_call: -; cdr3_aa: CASTPASYNEQFF; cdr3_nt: TGTGCCAGCACCCCAGCCTCCTACAATGAGCAGTTCTTC
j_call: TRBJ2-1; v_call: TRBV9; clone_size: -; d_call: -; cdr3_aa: CASSVAPNTQGWNEQFF; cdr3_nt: TGTGCCAGCAGCGTAGCTCCGAATACCCAGGGGTGGAATGAGCAGTTCTTC
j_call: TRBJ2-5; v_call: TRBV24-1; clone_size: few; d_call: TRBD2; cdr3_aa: CATSDRLAGVAETQYF; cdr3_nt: TGTGCCACCAGTGATCGGCTAGCGGGAGTGGCAGAGACCCAGTACTTC
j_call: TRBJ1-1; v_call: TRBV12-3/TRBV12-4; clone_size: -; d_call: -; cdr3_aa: CASSFLLPGTTLNTEAFF; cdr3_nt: TGTGCCAGCAGTTTTTTACTTCCCGGGACAACCTTGAACACTGAAGCTTTCTTT
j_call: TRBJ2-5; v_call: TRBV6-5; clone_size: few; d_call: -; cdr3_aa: CASSYSGTQYF; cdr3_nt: TGTGCCAGCAGTTACTCCGGGACCCAGTACTTC
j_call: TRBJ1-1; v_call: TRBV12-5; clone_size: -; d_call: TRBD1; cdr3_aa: CASGSPQGGLLEAFF; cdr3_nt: TGTGCTAGTGGTAGCCCACAGGGGGGACTTCTTGAAGCTTTCTTT
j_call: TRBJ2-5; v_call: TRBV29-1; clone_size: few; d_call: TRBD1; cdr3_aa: CSAGQGTGETQYF; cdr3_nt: TGCAGCGCAGGACAGGGCACGGGGGAGACCCAGTACTTC
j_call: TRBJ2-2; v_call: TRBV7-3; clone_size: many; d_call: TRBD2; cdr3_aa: CASSLREGNTGELFF; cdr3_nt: TGTGCCAGCAGCTTACGGGAGGGCAACACCGGGGAGCTGTTTTTT
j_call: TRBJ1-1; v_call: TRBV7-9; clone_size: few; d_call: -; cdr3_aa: CASSLAERGNTEAFF; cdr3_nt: TGTGCCAGCAGCTTAGCAGAGAGGGGTAACACTGAAGCTTTCTTT
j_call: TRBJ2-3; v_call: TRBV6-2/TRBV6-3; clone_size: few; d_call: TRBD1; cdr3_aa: CASSYTGQNLRITDTQYF; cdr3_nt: TGTGCCAGCAGTTACACGGGACAGAACCTCAGGATCACAGATACGCAGTATTTT